The present T cell receptor beta chain was sequenced within a study of blood T cells in healthy people across ages. The CDR3 runs to 15 residues. In germline, CDR1 is SGHDT, CDR2 YYEEEE. Trimming shortened V by 1 base and J by 3 bases, and 14 bases separated the two germline ends. Primers used in a second PCR of about 6 to 12 cycles were a sample-barcoded 5' primer and a J-beta primer mix. TCRdb re-called the 5' RACE reads through MiXCR, storing one row per CDR3 protein. The sample carries 2 million or so distinct CDR3 sequences, roughly 49% recorded once. The clonotype originates from a woman in her 40s in good health. The chain carries TRBV5-6 and TRBJ2-7; TRBD1 might be the D (5 bases). Sequenced input: blood. CDR3 in amino acids: CASSLPTLTGYEQYF. As DNA, the CDR3 is TGTGCCAGCAGCTTGCCCACTTTAACAGGCTACGAGCAGTACTTC.